These 30 T cell receptor beta chains share one sample of origin, sequenced in a study of T cell responses to AZD1222 COVID-19 vaccine. Assay used: immunoSEQ multiplex PCR; TCRdb lists only in-frame clones, some missing. The sample has roughly 150,000 clones, 92% seen once. Here the sequenced sample was peripheral blood, taken on day 0 of AZD1222 vaccination. All receptors come from an adult in good health.

The chain joins TRBV7-2 to TRBJ2-7, with TRBD1 identical over 9 bases. Trimming cost V 6 bases and J 7 bases; bases outside gene matches: 13. This CDR3 has 15 amino acids. Germline CDR1 is SGHTA and CDR2 is FQGNSA. The CDR3 DNA sequence: TGTGCCAGCAGTCCAACTGGACAGGGGAAGTGGGAGCAGTACTTC. Translation: CASSPTGQGKWEQYF.

The V and J genes are TRBV11-2 and TRBJ2-7, with TRBD2 matching 10 bases. The CDR3 length is 15 residues. Germline lookup yields CDR1 SGHAT and CDR2 FQNNGV. V trimming: 2 bases; J trimming: 5 bases; junction bases outside the gene matches: 6. CDR3 DNA sequence: TGTGCCAGCAGCTTACGAGCGGGAGGGCCCCACGAGCAGTACTTC. As protein: CASSLRAGGPHEQYF.

J is TRBJ2-3 and V is TRBV11-2; unclear D gene. V was trimmed by 0 bases and J by 4 bases, leaving 5 bases between them. Germline CDR1 SGHAT, CDR2 FQNNGV. The CDR3 length is 13 residues. The CDR3 DNA reads as TGTGCCAGCAGCTTAGATCGGGCAGATACGCAGTATTTT. Protein product: CASSLDRADTQYF.

The chain carries TRBV6-2 or TRBV6-3 and TRBJ2-3; TRBD2 aligns across 7 bases. The trim removed 0 bases at V and 6 bases at J, leaving 12 bases unmatched. The germline V gene has CDR1 MNHEY and CDR2 SVGEGT. The CDR3 loop spans 17 amino acids. CDR3 nucleotides: TGTGCCAGCAGTTACTCACTCAAGGGAGGGGATACGGATACGCAGTATTTT. Translating gives CASSYSLKGGDTDTQYF.

The rearrangement joins TRBV10-3 to TRBJ2-5, with a possible D match to TRBD2 (6 bases). CDR3 length: 13 residues. V was clipped by 6 bases and J by 1 base, with 9 bases between them. CDR1 is ENHRY, CDR2 SYGVKD, per germline. CDR3 coding DNA: TGTGCCATCAGCGGGAGCCTCCAAGAGACCCAGTACTTC. Its protein is CAISGSLQETQYF.

The rearrangement uses TRBV6-5 and TRBJ1-3, with D unresolved. The germline V and J ends were trimmed by 4 bases and 4 bases, with 11 bases remaining between them. Germline V gene sequence: CDR1 MNHEY, CDR2 SVGAGI. This CDR3 comprises 14 residues. Written as DNA, the CDR3 is TGTGCCAGCAGTTCGGGGAGGGAGGGAAACACCATATATTTT. Translating gives CASSSGREGNTIYF.

This clone was observed a single time. The CDR3 DNA sequence: TGTGCCAGCAGCCCAGGGGGACCCACTGAAGCTTTCTTT. Translated: CASSPGGPTEAFF. The rearrangement joins TRBV11-2 to TRBJ1-1; 7 bases are a match to TRBD1. The CDR3 totals 13 residues. The germline V gene has CDR1 SGHAT and CDR2 FQNNGV. Trimming cost V 5 bases and J 4 bases; bases outside gene matches: 4.

The chain couples TRBV19 to TRBJ2-1, with 9 bases fitting TRBD2. From germline, CDR1 is LNHDA and CDR2 SQIVND (reference sequence). After removal of 3 bases from V and 8 bases from J, the junction contained 2 bases not matched to a gene. The CDR3 has 13 amino acids. This chain's CDR3 is CASSIAGGYEQFF. The DNA for the CDR3 is TGTGCCAGTAGTATTGCGGGAGGGTATGAGCAGTTCTTC. The full variable domain, completed using reference TRBV19 and TRBJ2-1, is DGGITQSPKYLFRKEGQNVTLSCEQNLNHDAMYWYRQDPGQGLRLIYYSQIVNDFQKGDIAEGYSVSREKKESFPLTVTSAQKNPTAFYLCASSIAGGYEQFFGPGTRLTVL.

A single count supports this clone. The chain recombines TRBV11-2 with TRBJ2-5; perhaps TRBD2 as D (5 bases). The CDR3 is 14 residues long. CDR1 and CDR2 (germline): SGHAT, FQNNGV. Deletions cut 3 bases from V and 3 bases from J, with 11 bases between. This CDR3 reads CASSLDRGKETQYF. DNA for the CDR3: TGTGCCAGCAGCTTGGACCGGGGTAAAGAGACCCAGTACTTC.

The rearrangement joins TRBV3-1 (or the pseudogene TRBV3-2) to TRBJ2-5, with D tentatively TRBD2 (5 bases). This CDR3 spans 15 amino acids. Germline V gene sequence: CDR1 LGHDT, CDR2 YNNKEL (reference sequence). V was trimmed by 4 bases and J by 3 bases, leaving 15 bases between them. CDR3 protein: CASSLDRGLEETQYF. The CDR3 DNA reads TGTGCCAGCAGCCTCGACCGGGGTCTTGAAGAGACCCAGTACTTC.

The chain combines TRBV11-2 with TRBJ2-7, with a tentative D call TRBD2 (6 bases). This CDR3 contains 11 residues. Germline V gene data show CDR1 as SGHAT and CDR2 as FQNNGV. The germline V and J ends were trimmed by 9 bases and 4 bases, with 10 bases remaining between them. The CDR3 loop is CARSGGYEQYF. The CDR3 DNA is TGTGCCAGGTCCGGAGGGTACGAGCAGTACTTC.

The chain couples TRBV4-1 to TRBJ1-5; D unresolved. This CDR3 is built from 15 residues. Germline V gene sequence: CDR1 MGHRA, CDR2 YSYEKL. V lost 2 bases and J lost 7, with 15 bases in between. In DNA, the CDR3 is TGCGCCAGCAGCCAAAACGAAGGGTTTCGCCAGCCCCAGCATTTT. Translation: CASSQNEGFRQPQHF.

Only one count was recorded for this clone. V and J are TRBV19 and TRBJ2-1; TRBD1 is a possible D gene (5 bases). Germline loops: CDR1 LNHDA, CDR2 SQIVND (reference sequence). Trimming cost V 1 base and J 10 bases, with 14 bases left between them. The CDR3 is 14 amino acids. The CDR3 reads CASSIGPGFVEQFF. CDR3 sequence (DNA): TGTGCCAGTAGTATAGGTCCAGGGTTCGTGGAGCAGTTCTTC.

The chain carries TRBV6-5 and TRBJ2-1; 10 bases match TRBD1. This CDR3 spans 14 amino acids. Trimming removed 7 bases from V and 7 bases from J; junction bases left unmatched: 7. The germline V gene encodes CDR1 MNHEY and CDR2 SVGAGI. The CDR3 bases are TGTGCCAGCACCGGACAGGGGGTGGGAAATGAGCAGTTCTTC. Translation: CASTGQGVGNEQFF.

There are many counts of this clone. The rearrangement joins TRBV5-1 to TRBJ1-2, with TRBD1 as a possible D gene (5 bases). Trimming took 4 bases from V and 5 from J, leaving 12 bases between them. CDR1 and CDR2 (germline): SGHRS, YFSETQ. This CDR3 spans 13 amino acids. The CDR3 spells CASSAEGIYGYTF. The DNA of the CDR3 is TGCGCCAGCAGCGCAGAGGGGATATATGGCTACACCTTC.

J is TRBJ2-1 and V is TRBV28; 12 positions agree with TRBD2. The V and J ends lost 2 bases and 1 base, in that order; junction bases with no gene match: 12. This CDR3 spans 20 amino acids. CDR1 and CDR2 (germline): MDHEN, SYDVKM. For the CDR3, the DNA is TGTGCCAGCAGTTTACCAACTAGCGGGAGGCCCCTAGGGTCCTACAATGAGCAGTTCTTC. Its protein is CASSLPTSGRPLGSYNEQFF.

This chain uses TRBV19 with TRBJ2-1; 9 bases match TRBD1. This CDR3 region has 12 residues. J gave up 10 bases and V 5 bases, and 3 bases lay outside the gene matches. Germline lookup yields CDR1 LNHDA and CDR2 SQIVND (reference sequence). CDR3 bases: TGTGCCAGTAGTTACAGGGGGCTCGAGCAGTTCTTC. The encoded protein is CASSYRGLEQFF.

The chain carries TRBV5-1 and TRBJ1-4; D may be TRBD1 (5 bases). This CDR3 spans 16 amino acids. Trimming took off 4 bases at V and 8 bases at J, with 21 bases between the two ends. Germline CDR1 and CDR2: SGHRS and YFSETQ. In DNA form, the CDR3 reads TGCGCCAGCAGCGGACGGCCGGCAGGGCGGTTGGAAAAACTGTTTTTT. Translated: CASSGRPAGRLEKLFF.

DNA of the CDR3: TGTGCCAGCAGTTATTACTCGACAGGGGCGTACAATGAGCAGTTCTTC. It is translated as CASSYYSTGAYNEQFF. This chain uses TRBV27 with TRBJ2-1; 8 bases map to TRBD1. This CDR3 comprises 16 residues. Germline trimming cut 4 bases from V and 4 bases from J; bases unmatched to any gene: 9. Germline CDR1 reads MNHEY; CDR2 reads SMNVEV (reference sequence).

This sequence joins TRBV7-3 and TRBJ2-2; D is possibly TRBD1 (5 bases). The CDR3 has 14 residues. Deletions cut 3 bases from V and 1 base from J, with 6 bases between. Germline CDR1 SGHTA, CDR2 FQGTGA. The CDR3 DNA reads TGTGCCAGCAGCTTGCAGGGGAACACCGGGGAGCTGTTTTTT. Its translation: CASSLQGNTGELFF.

This clone was detected once. V usage is TRBV6-5 and J usage is TRBJ1-1, with D perhaps TRBD1 (5 bases). Per germline, CDR1 MNHEY and CDR2 SVGAGI. V was shortened by 3 bases and J by 8 bases, with 10 bases between the two germline ends. The CDR3 is made up of 12 amino acids. The CDR3 bases are TGTGCCAGCAGTTATGTGGGGCGGGAAGCTTTCTTT. Protein: CASSYVGREAFF.

The rearrangement uses TRBV18 and TRBJ2-7, with D tentatively TRBD1 (6 bases). Per the germline V gene, CDR1 is KGHSH and CDR2 is LQKENI. V was shortened by 3 bases and J by 6 bases, with 24 bases between the two germline ends. The CDR3 runs to 17 residues. The CDR3 DNA is TGTGCCAGCTCACCGGTGACAGGTCCTTCCTCACCAACCGAGCAGTACTTC. Encoded protein: CASSPVTGPSSPTEQYF.

The chain links TRBV28 to TRBJ1-2, with TRBD1 identical over 7 bases. CDR1 is MDHEN and CDR2 is SYDVKM in the germline V gene. After removal of 8 bases from V and 2 bases from J, the junction contained 8 bases not matched to a gene. CDR3 length: 14 amino acids. CDR3 sequence: CASRPTGRNYGYTF. For the CDR3, the DNA is TGTGCCAGCCGACCGACAGGGCGCAACTATGGCTACACCTTC.

Here the CDR3 reads CASSLHRGAYSPLHF. Here the CDR3 DNA reads TGTGCCAGCAGCTTACACAGGGGCGCCTATTCACCCCTCCACTTT. This chain joins TRBV7-2 and TRBJ1-6; 7 bases match TRBD1. The ends lost 2 bases at V and 8 bases at J; junction bases unmatched: 6. Looked up from germline, CDR1 is SGHTA and CDR2 is FQGNSA. CDR3 length: 15 amino acids.

This clone has more than one count but fewer than ten. J is TRBJ1-2 and V is TRBV13; D not resolved. The ends were cut back, 2 bases at V and 4 bases at J, with 8 bases in the middle. Germline CDR1 and CDR2: PRHDT and FYEKMQ (reference sequence). The CDR3 is 13 amino acids. The CDR3 nucleotides are TGTGCCAGCAGCTTACGGGGAGGCTATGGCTACACCTTC. Amino acids: CASSLRGGYGYTF.

Here the CDR3 reads CASSFNPSSYNEQFF. The CDR3 bases are TGTGCCAGCAGCTTTAACCCGAGCTCCTACAATGAGCAGTTCTTC. This chain links TRBV5-6 with TRBJ2-1, with D uncertain. Germline CDR1 and CDR2: SGHDT and YYEEEE. This CDR3 is built from 15 residues. V lost 2 bases and J lost 0, with 9 bases in between.

The genes are TRBV24-1 and TRBJ2-5; either TRBD1 or TRBD2 may supply D (5 bases each). The CDR3 runs to 13 residues. The V gene's germline CDR1 is KGHDR and CDR2 SFDVKD. Trimming left V 10 bases short and J 1 base short, with 12 bases between. In nucleotides, the CDR3 is TGTGCCACGGGCTCGGGGCTCCAAGAGACCCAGTACTTC. This translates into CATGSGLQETQYF.

J is TRBJ1-1 and V is TRBV19; D remains unclear. Germline loops: CDR1 LNHDA, CDR2 SQIVND (reference sequence). Trimming shortened V by 3 bases and J by 1 base, and 12 bases separated the two germline ends. CDR3 length equals 15 residues. This CDR3 reads CASSIRFSKNTEAFF. The DNA of the CDR3 is TGTGCCAGTAGTATCCGATTTAGTAAGAACACTGAAGCTTTCTTT.

J is TRBJ1-4 and V is TRBV6-5; D uncertain. In germline, CDR1 is MNHEY, CDR2 SVGAGI. The CDR3 consists of 15 residues. V lost 5 bases, J lost 7 bases, and 17 bases lay in between. CDR3 sequence: CASSTRAPIGEKLFF. CDR3 bases: TGTGCCAGCAGTACCCGGGCCCCGATCGGTGAAAAACTGTTTTTT.

The V and J genes are TRBV9 and TRBJ2-2; weak D call: TRBD2 (5 bases). Germline lookup yields CDR1 SGDLS and CDR2 YYNGEE. V shed 0 bases and J shed 1 base, with 7 bases lying between them. The CDR3 is made up of 15 amino acids. The CDR3 loop is CASSVGGLNTGELFF. As DNA, the CDR3 is TGTGCCAGCAGCGTAGGAGGGTTGAACACCGGGGAGCTGTTTTTT.